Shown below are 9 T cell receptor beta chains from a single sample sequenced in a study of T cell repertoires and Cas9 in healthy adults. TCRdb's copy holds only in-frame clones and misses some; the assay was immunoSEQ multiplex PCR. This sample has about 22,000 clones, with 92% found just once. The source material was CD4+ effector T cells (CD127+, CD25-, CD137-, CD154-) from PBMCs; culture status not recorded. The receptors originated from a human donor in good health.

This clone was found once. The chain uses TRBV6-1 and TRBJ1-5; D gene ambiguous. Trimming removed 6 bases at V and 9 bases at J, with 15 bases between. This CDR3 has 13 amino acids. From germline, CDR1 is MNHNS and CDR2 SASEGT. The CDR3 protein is CASRIGSLTPQHF. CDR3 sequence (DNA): TGTGCCAGCAGGATCGGGTCTCTTACGCCCCAGCATTTT.

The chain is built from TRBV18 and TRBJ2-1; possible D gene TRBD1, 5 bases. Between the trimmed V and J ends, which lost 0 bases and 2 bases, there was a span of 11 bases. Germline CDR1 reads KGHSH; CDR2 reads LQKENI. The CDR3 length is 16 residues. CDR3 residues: CASSPPVGAAYNEQFF. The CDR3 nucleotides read TGTGCCAGCTCACCACCAGTTGGGGCCGCCTACAATGAGCAGTTCTTC.

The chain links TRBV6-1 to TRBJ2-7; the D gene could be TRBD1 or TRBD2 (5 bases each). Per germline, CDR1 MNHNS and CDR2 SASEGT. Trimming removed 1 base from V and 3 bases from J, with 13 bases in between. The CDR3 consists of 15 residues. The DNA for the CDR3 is TGTGCCAGCAGTGAAGGGGGGAGTAAAATCTACGAGCAGTACGTC. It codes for CASSEGGSKIYEQYV.

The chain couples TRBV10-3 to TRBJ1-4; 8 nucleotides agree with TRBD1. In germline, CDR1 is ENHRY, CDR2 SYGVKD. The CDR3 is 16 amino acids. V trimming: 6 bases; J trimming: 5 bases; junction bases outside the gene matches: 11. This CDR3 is CAISHLNRTGNEKLFF. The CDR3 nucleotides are TGTGCCATCAGCCATCTTAATCGGACAGGGAATGAAAAACTGTTTTTT.

CDR3 nucleotide sequence: TGTGCCAGTAGTATTGGGGGAAACACCATATATTTT. It is translated as CASSIGGNTIYF. The J gene is TRBJ1-3, the V gene TRBV19, with unresolved D. CDR3 size: 12 residues. V lost 3 bases to trimming and J lost 4 bases, with 4 bases between them. Germline CDR1 LNHDA, CDR2 SQIVND (reference sequence).

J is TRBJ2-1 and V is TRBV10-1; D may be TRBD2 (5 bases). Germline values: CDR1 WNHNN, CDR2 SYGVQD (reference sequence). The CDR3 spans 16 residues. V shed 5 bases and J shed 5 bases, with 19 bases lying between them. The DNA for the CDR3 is TGCGCCAGCAGTATCTCCGGACTCAAGCTCCACAATGAGCAGTTCTTC. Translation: CASSISGLKLHNEQFF.

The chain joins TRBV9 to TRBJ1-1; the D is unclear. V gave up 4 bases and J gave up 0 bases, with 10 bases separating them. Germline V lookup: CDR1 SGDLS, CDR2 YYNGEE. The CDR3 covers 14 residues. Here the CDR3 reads CASSPTSMNTEAFF. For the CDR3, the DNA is TGTGCCAGCAGCCCTACTTCCATGAACACTGAAGCTTTCTTT.

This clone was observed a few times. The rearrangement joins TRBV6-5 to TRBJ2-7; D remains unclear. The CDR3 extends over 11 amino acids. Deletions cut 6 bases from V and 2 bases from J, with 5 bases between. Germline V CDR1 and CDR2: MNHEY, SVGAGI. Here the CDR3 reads CASREPYEQYV. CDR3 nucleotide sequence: TGTGCCAGCAGGGAACCCTACGAGCAGTACGTC.

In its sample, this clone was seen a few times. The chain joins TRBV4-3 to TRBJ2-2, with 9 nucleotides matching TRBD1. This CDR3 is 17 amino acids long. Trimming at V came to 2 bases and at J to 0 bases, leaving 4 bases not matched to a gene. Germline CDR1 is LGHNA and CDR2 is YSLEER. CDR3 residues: CASSQPGDRANTGELFF. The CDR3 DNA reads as TGCGCCAGCAGCCAACCGGGGGACAGGGCGAACACCGGGGAGCTGTTTTTT.